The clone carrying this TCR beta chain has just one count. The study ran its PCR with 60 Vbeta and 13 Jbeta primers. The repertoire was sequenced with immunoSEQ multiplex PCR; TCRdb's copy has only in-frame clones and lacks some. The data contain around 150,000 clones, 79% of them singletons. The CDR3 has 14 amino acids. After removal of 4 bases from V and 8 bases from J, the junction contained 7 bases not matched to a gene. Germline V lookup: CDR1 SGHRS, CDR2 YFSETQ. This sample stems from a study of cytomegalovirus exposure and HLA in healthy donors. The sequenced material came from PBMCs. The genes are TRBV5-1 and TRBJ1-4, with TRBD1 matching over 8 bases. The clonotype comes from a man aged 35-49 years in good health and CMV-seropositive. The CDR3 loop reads CASSSGTGREKLFF. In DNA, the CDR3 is TGCGCCAGCAGCAGCGGGACAGGCAGAGAAAAACTGTTTTTT.